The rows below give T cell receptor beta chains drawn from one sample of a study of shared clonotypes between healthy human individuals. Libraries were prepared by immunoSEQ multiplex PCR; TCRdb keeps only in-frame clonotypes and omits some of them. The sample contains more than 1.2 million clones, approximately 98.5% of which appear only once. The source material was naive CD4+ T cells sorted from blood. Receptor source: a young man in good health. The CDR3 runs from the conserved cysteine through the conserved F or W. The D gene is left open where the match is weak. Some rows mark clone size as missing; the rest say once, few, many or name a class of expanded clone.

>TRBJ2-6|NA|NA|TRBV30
TGTGCCTGGGGCGGTGGCGGGGCCAACGTCCTGACTTTC
CAWGGGGANVLTF
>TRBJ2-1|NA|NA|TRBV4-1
TGCGCCAGCAGCCACGGGGGGCGTCCGAGCTCCTACAATGAGCAGTTCTTC
CASSHGGRPSSYNEQFF
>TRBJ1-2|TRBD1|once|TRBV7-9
TGTGCCAGCAGCTACGACAGGGACTATGGCTACACCTTC
CASSYDRDYGYTF
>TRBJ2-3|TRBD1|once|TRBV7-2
TGTGCCAGCAGCTTAGCGAGCGGACAGGGGAGAGCGGATACGCAGTATTTT
CASSLASGQGRADTQYF
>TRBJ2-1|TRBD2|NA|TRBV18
TGTGCCAGCTCACCACCCAGCGGGAGGGTCCATGAGCAGTTCTTC
CASSPPSGRVHEQFF
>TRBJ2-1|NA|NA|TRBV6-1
TGTGCCAGCAGTGATGGAGGGAGGCTTTACAATGAGCAGTTCTTC
CASSDGGRLYNEQFF
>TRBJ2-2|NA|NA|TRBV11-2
TGTGCCAGCAGCTCGTCGGGGGCCACCGGGGAGCTGTTTTTT
CASSSSGATGELFF
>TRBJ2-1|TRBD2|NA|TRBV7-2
TGTGCCAGCAGGCCGGAGGTGGCGGGAGGTCGCAATGAGCAGTTCTTC
CASRPEVAGGRNEQFF
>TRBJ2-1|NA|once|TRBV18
TGTGCCAGCTCACCACTTGGTTCAGGACGGGAGCAGTTCTTC
CASSPLGSGREQFF
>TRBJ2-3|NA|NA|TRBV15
TGTGCCACCAGCACCCGTAAAGTGGATACGCAGTATTTT
CATSTRKVDTQYF
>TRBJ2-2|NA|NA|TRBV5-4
TGTGCCAGCAGCTTGGATCAACAGGCCCCCGGGGAGCTGTTTTTT
CASSLDQQAPGELFF
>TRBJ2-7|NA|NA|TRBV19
TGTGCCAGTAGTGTGGACTCTTTGGTCTACGAGCAGTACTTC
CASSVDSLVYEQYF
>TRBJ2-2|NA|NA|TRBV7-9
TGTGCCAGCAGCGGGCGGGATCCCGGGGAGCTGTTTTTT
CASSGRDPGELFF
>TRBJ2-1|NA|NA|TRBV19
TGTGCCAGTAGTATTAGGGGGGCCAATGAGCAGTTCTTC
CASSIRGANEQFF
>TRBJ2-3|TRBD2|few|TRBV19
TGTGCCAGCCGAACAGCGGGATCGGGAGATACGCAGTATTTT
CASRTAGSGDTQYF
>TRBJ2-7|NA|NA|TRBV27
TGTCCCCGGCTACGAAGGAGCTCCTACGAGCAGTACTTC
CPRLRRSSYEQYF
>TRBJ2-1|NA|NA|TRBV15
TGTGCCACCAGCAGAGATCGTAGGACAGTGAGTGAGCAGTTCTTC
CATSRDRRTVSEQFF
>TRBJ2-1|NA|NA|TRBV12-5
TGTGCTAGTGGTTCAGGGGATCCTGGGGATGAGCAGTTCTTC
CASGSGDPGDEQFF
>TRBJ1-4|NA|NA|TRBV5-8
TGTGCCAGCAGCTACAGAGGGGGGCTTAATGAAAAACTGTTTTTT
CASSYRGGLNEKLFF
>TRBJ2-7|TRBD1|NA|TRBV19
TGTGCCAGTAGTGACAGGGGCTACACCTACGAGCAGTACTTC
CASSDRGYTYEQYF
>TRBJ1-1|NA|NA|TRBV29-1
TGCAGCAGTCTGAGGGGCGGGATGAACACTGAAGCTTTCTTT
CSSLRGGMNTEAFF
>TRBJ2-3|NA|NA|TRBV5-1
TGCGCCAGCAGCTCTACTACTAGCACAGATACGCAGTATTTT
CASSSTTSTDTQYF
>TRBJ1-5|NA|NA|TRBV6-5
TGTGCCAGCAGTCGCGACGGGTATAGCAATCAGCCCCAGCATTTT
CASSRDGYSNQPQHF
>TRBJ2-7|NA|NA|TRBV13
TGTGCCAGCAGCTTAGGGGGATTGGGCGAGCAGTACTTC
CASSLGGLGEQYF
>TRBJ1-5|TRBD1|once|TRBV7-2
TGTGCCAGCAGCCAAGACAGGGAACAGCCCCAGCATTTT
CASSQDREQPQHF
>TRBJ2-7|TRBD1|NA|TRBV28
TGTGCCAGCAGTATTACCGGGACAGGGAGCGACGAGCAGTACTTC
CASSITGTGSDEQYF
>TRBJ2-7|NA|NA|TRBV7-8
TGTGCCAGCAGCCAAAGGGCCCAGACGGGCCATTTACAATACGAGCAGTACTTC
CASSQRAQTGHLQYEQYF
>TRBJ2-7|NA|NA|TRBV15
TGTGCCACCAGCAGAGATGGGGGGTCCCAGCAGTACTTC
CATSRDGGSQQYF
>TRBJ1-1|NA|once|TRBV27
TGTGCCAGCAGCACCGGTCCGGGACGGCATACGAAAGCTTTCTTT
CASSTGPGRHTKAFF
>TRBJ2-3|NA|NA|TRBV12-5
TGTGCTAGTGGTTTTGGTTTAGATACGCAGTATTTT
CASGFGLDTQYF
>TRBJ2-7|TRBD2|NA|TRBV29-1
TGCAGCGTTGGGTCTAGCGGTAGCTACGAGCAGTACTTC
CSVGSSGSYEQYF
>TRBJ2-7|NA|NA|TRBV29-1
TGCAGCGTTGGGGGGACCCCCTACGAGCAGTACTTC
CSVGGTPYEQYF
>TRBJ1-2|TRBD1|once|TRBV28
TGTGCCAGCAGAGACAGGGGGAAAAGTGGCTACACCTTC
CASRDRGKSGYTF
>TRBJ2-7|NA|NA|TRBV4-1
TGCGCCAGCAGCCAAGACCTGACACCCCCCTACGAGCAGTACTTC
CASSQDLTPPYEQYF
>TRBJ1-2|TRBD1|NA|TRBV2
TGTGCCAGCAGTTTTTTCGGACAGGGTGAAGGCTACACCTTC
CASSFFGQGEGYTF
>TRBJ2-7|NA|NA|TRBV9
TGTGCCCGCAGCCGGGGGGGCGTGACAGGGGACTACGAGCAGTACTTC
CARSRGGVTGDYEQYF
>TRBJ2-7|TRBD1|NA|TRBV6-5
TGTGCCAGCAGTTCTAGGGACAGGGTGGGCTACGAGCAGTACTTC
CASSSRDRVGYEQYF
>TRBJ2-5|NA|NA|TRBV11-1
TGTGCCAGCAGCTTAGTAGGGCAGGGGACCCCCCAAGAGACCCAGTACTTC
CASSLVGQGTPQETQYF
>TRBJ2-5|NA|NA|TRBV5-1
TGCGCCAGCAGCTTAGACTTTGAAGAGACCCAGTACTTC
CASSLDFEETQYF
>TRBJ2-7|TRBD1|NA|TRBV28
TGTGCCAGCAGGCCGACAGGGGTCCACGAGCAGTACTTC
CASRPTGVHEQYF
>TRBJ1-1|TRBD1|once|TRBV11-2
TGTGCCAGCAGCAGAGGGACAGGGGGTTCTTCGAGGACTGAAGCTTTCTTT
CASSRGTGGSSRTEAFF
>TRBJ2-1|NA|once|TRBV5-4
TGTGCCAGCAGCTTGAAGGAGAGCTCCTACAATGAGCAGTTCTTC
CASSLKESSYNEQFF
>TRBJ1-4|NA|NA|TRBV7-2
TGTGCCAGCAGCTACCCCCCGGGAGTCGTTGGGAATGAAAAACTGTTTTTT
CASSYPPGVVGNEKLFF
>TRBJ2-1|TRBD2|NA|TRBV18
TGTGCCAGCTCCCCCGGGACTAGCGGCTCCTACAATGAGCAGTTCTTC
CASSPGTSGSYNEQFF
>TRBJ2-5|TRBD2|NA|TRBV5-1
TGCGCCAGCAGCTTGTGGAGCGGGAGTTTAAGTCGGACCCAGTACTTC
CASSLWSGSLSRTQYF
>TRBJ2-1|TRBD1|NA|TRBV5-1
TGCGCCAGCAGCTCCGACAGGGAAAGATACCATGAGCAGTTCTTC
CASSSDRERYHEQFF
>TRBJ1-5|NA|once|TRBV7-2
TGTGCCAGCAGCTTAGAGGGGCGACGGGATCAGCCCCAGCATTTT
CASSLEGRRDQPQHF
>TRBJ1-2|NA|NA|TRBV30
TGTGCCTGGAGTGTAGAGGACGTCTATGGCTACACCTTC
CAWSVEDVYGYTF
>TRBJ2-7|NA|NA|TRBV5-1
TGCGCCAGCAGCTTGTTTTCAAGGACTGTGACCTACGAGCAGTACTTC
CASSLFSRTVTYEQYF
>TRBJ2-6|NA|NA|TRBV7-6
TGTGCCAGCAGCTTAAGGGCCCGAAGCTCTGGGGCCAACGTCCTGACTTTC
CASSLRARSSGANVLTF
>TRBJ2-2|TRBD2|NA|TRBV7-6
TGTGCCAGCAGCTTAGGAGCGGGAGTGATCGGGGAGCTGTTTTTT
CASSLGAGVIGELFF
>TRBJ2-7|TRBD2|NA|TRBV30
TGTGCCTGGAGCCGACTCTCCCTAGCGGGAGGTATCCACGAGCAGTACTTC
CAWSRLSLAGGIHEQYF
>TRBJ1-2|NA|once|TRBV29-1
TGCAGCGCCGAAGATATGGCCACTAACTATGGCTACACCTTC
CSAEDMATNYGYTF
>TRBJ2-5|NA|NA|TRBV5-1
TGCGCCAGCAACGAGCAGGGGGAGACCCAGTACTTC
CASNEQGETQYF
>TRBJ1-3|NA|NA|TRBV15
TGTGCCACCAGCAGAAGAGGTGGAGGGAGGGTCTCTGGAAACACCATATATTTT
CATSRRGGGRVSGNTIYF
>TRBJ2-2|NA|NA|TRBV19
TGTGCCAGTAGCCCGAGAGGGACGGGGAGGACCGGGGAGCTGTTTTTT
CASSPRGTGRTGELFF
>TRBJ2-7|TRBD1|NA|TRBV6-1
TGTGCCAGCAGTAGGACAGGCTCCTACGAGCAGTACTTC
CASSRTGSYEQYF
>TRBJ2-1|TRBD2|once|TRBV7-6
TGTGCCAGCAGCAAGCGGGAGGGTGAGCAGTTCTTC
CASSKREGEQFF
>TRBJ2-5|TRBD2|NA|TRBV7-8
TGTGCCAGCAGCTTAGCAGGCCTAGCGGGAGAAGAGACCCAGTACTTC
CASSLAGLAGEETQYF
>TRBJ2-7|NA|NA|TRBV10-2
TGCGCCAGCAGTGCCACGGGGGACGAGCAGTACTTC
CASSATGDEQYF